The T cell receptor (beta chain) described here comes from a study of cytomegalovirus exposure and HLA in healthy donors. Study conclusions and caveats: An analysis that came later showed most CMV-associated TCR beta chains appearing HLA-restricted.

Points on this clone: No antigen is known for it.

PCR involved 60 Vbeta and 13 Jbeta primers. Using immunoSEQ multiplex PCR, the repertoire was profiled, and TCRdb retains in-frame clones only, with some absent. In the table there are around 120,000 clones, around 74% of which are singletons. CDR1 SGHNT and CDR2 YYREEE come from the germline V gene (reference sequence). The CDR3 sequence is 15 residues long. J lost 4 bases, V lost 0 bases, and 7 bases had no gene match. The genes are TRBV5-4 and TRBJ2-7; the match to TRBD1 covers 7 bases. This TCR came from a man aged 55 to 69 in good health and CMV-seropositive. Sequences were obtained from PBMCs. CDR3: CASSLVGGRGYEQYF. CDR3 DNA: TGTGCCAGCAGCTTGGTAGGGGGCAGGGGGTACGAGCAGTACTTC.